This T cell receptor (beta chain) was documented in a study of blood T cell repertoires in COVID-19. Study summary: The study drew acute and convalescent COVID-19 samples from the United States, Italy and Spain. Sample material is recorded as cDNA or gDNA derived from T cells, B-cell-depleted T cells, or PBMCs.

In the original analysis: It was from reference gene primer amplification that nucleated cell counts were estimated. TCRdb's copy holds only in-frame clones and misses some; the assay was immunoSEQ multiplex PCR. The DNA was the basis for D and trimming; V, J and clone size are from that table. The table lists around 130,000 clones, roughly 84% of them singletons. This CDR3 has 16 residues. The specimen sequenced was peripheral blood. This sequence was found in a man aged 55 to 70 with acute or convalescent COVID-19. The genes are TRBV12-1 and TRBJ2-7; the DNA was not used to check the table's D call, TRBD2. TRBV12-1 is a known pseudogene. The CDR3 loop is CASSFGGSGFCYEQYF. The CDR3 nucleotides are TGTGCCAGCAGCTTTGGGGGTAGCGGGTTCTGCTACGAGCAGTACTTC.